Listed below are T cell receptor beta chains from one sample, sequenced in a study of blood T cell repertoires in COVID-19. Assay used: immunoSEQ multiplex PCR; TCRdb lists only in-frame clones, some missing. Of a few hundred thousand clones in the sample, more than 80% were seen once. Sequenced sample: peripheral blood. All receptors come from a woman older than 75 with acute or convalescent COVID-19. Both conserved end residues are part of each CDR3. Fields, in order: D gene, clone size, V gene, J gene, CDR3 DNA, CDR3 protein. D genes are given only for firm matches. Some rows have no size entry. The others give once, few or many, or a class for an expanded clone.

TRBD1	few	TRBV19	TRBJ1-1	TGTGCCAGTAGTGCCGGACAGGGTAAGAGGACTGAAGCTTTCTTT	CASSAGQGKRTEAFF
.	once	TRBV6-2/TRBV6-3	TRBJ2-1	TGTGCCAGCAGTTACTCGGCTAGCCTCCACAATGAGCAGTTCTTC	CASSYSASLHNEQFF
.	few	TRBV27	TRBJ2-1	TGTGCCAGCAGTTACGGGTTATACAATGAGCAGTTCTTC	CASSYGLYNEQFF
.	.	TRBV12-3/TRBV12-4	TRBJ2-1	TGTGCCAGCAGCCGACAGTACAATGAGCAGTTCTTC	CASSRQYNEQFF
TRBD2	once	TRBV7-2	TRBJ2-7	TGTGCCAGCAGCTTATCCCCGGGGGGGTACGAGCAGTACTTC	CASSLSPGGYEQYF
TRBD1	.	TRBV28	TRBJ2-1	TGTGCCAGCAGCCAGGACAGGGGCGCTTACAATGAGCAGTTCTTC	CASSQDRGAYNEQFF
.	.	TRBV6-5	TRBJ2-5	TGTGCCAGTCGAAGGAACAGGGAAGAGACCCAGTACTTC	CASRRNREETQYF
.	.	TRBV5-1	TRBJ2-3	TGCGCCAGCAGCCAAACTGGCAGGGCGCCAGATACGCAGTATTTT	CASSQTGRAPDTQYF
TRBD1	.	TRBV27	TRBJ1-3	TGTGCCACGGGAGACCGGGTGTCAAAAACAGGGGATCAGCCTGGAAACACCATATATTTT	CATGDRVSKTGDQPGNTIYF
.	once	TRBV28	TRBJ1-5	TGTGCCACCCTTAACCGGGGTAGCAATCAGCCCCAGCATTTT	CATLNRGSNQPQHF
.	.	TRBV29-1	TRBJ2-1	TGCAGCGCCTCGACAGGATCCATCAATGAGCAGTTCTTC	CSASTGSINEQFF
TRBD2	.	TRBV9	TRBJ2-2	TGTGCCAGCAGCGGGGCTAGCGGGCAGAACACCGGGGAGCTGTTTTTT	CASSGASGQNTGELFF
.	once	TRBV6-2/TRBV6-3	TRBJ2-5	TGTGCCAGCAGTTACTCCCGGGAGACCCAGTACTTC	CASSYSRETQYF
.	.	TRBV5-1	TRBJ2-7	TGCGCCAGCAGCTTGGTCCTTCTAGGGCAGGGCTCCTACGAGCAGTACTTC	CASSLVLLGQGSYEQYF
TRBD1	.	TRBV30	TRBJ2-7	TGTGCCTGGGCACCGGGACAGGCTTCCTACGAGCAGTACTTC	CAWAPGQASYEQYF